The sequence of this T cell receptor beta chain was determined in a study of blood T cell repertoires in COVID-19. Study information: Acute and convalescent COVID-19 specimens originated in the United States, Italy and Spain. PBMCs, B-cell-depleted T cells, or T cells provided the cDNA or gDNA that made up the material.

In the study's own analysis: Amplification from reference gene primers served as the basis for estimated nucleated cell counts. Data came from immunoSEQ multiplex PCR; TCRdb stores just in-frame clones and leaves some out. Clonal size and the V and J genes are those of that table, whereas D and trimming came from the DNA. In the table there are some 100,000 clones, 80% of which are singletons. This clone was seen more than once but under ten times. With 5 bases clipped from V and 4 bases from J, the junction kept 13 bases outside the gene matches. Germline V gene lookup returns CDR1 SGHVS and CDR2 FNYEAQ. The CDR3 covers 17 residues.

The source of this sequence is an older woman with acute or convalescent COVID-19. Sequencing was performed on peripheral blood. The rearrangement uses TRBV7-6 and TRBJ2-5; the match to TRBD1 covers 10 bases. The CDR3 DNA follows: TGTGCCAGCAGCCCGACTCGACAGGGGGCGAGGCGAGAGACCCAGTACTTC. The encoded protein is CASSPTRQGARRETQYF.